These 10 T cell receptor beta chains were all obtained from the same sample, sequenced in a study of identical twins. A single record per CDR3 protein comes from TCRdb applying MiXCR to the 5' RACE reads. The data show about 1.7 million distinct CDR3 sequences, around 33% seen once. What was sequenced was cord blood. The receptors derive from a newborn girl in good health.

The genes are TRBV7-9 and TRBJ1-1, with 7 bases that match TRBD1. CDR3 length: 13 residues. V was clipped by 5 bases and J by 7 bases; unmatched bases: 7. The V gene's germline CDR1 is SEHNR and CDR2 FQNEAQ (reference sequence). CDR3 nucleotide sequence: TGTGCCAGCAGCCTACAGGGGCACCTTGAAGCTTTCTTT. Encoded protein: CASSLQGHLEAFF.

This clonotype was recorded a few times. CDR3 in amino acids: CASSGTRIGGYSYNEQFF. CDR3 bases: TGTGCCAGCAGCGGGACCCGAATAGGGGGGTACTCCTACAATGAGCAGTTCTTC. The chain links TRBV9 to TRBJ2-1; either TRBD1 or TRBD2 may fit D (6 bases each). Germline CDR1 is SGDLS and CDR2 is YYNGEE. Trimming pared 3 bases from V and 0 bases from J, leaving 19 bases between. This CDR3 contains 18 residues.

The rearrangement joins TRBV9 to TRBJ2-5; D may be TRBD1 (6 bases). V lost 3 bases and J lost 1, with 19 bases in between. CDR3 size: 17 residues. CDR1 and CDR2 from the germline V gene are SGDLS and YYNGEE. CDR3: CASSGSTGRGTQETQYF. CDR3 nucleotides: TGTGCCAGCAGCGGATCAACAGGGAGAGGGACCCAAGAGACCCAGTACTTC. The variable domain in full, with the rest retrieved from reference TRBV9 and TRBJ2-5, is DSGVTQTPKHLITATGQRVTLRCSPRSGDLSVYWYQQSLDQGLQFLIQYYNGEERAKGNILERFSAQQFPDLHSELNLSSLELGDSALYFCASSGSTGRGTQETQYFGPGTRLLVL.

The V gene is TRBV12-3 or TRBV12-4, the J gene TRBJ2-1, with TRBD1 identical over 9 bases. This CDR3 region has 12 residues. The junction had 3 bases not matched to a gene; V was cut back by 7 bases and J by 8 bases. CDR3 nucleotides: TGTGCCAGCAACAGGGGGCACGATGAGCAGTTCTTC. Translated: CASNRGHDEQFF.

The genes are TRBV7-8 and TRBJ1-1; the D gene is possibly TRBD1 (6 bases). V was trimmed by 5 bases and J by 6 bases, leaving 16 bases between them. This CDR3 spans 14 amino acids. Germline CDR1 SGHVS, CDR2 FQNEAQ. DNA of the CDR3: TGTGCCAGCAGCCCACGCCCCGCAGGGGCTGAAGCTTTCTTT. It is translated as CASSPRPAGAEAFF.

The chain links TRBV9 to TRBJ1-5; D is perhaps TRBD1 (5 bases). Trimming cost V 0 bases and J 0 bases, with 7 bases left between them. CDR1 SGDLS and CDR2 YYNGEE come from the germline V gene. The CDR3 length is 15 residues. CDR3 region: CASSVDRYSNQPQHF. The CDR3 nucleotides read TGTGCCAGCAGCGTAGACAGGTATAGCAATCAGCCCCAGCATTTT.

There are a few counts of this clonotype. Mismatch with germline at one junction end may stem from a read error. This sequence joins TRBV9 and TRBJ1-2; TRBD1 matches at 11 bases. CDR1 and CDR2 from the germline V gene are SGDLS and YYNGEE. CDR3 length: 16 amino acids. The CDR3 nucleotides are TGTGCCAGCAGCGTAGGAGGACAGGGGGCGAACTATCGCTACACCTTC. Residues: CASSVGGQGANYRYTF.

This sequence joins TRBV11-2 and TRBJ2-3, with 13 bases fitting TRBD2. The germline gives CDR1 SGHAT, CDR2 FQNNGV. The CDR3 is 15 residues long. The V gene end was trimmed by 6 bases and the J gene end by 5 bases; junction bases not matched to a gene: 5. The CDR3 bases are TGTGCCAGCAGGTCCACTAGCGGGAGGGTAGATACGCAGTATTTT. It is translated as CASRSTSGRVDTQYF.

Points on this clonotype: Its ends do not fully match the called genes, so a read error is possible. CDR3 in DNA: TGCAGTACTAGAGCCCGACAGTATCCGTATGGCTACACCTTC. Its protein is CSTRARQYPYGYTF. The V and J genes are TRBV20-1 and TRBJ1-2; TRBD1 might be the D (5 bases). The CDR3 is 14 amino acids. Looked up from germline, CDR1 is DFQATT and CDR2 is SNEGSKA (reference sequence).

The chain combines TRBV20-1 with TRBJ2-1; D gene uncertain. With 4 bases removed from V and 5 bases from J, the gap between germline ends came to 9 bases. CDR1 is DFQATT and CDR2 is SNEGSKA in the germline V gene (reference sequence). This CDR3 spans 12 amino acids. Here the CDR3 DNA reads TGCAGTGCTACTCAAGCCCACAATGAGCAGTTCTTC. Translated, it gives CSATQAHNEQFF.